The clone carrying this TCR beta chain has at least ten counts. Trimming removed 7 bases from V and 4 bases from J, with 16 bases in between. The CDR3 is 15 amino acids. CDR1 LNHDA and CDR2 SQIVND come from the germline V gene (reference sequence). Unique molecular identifiers were included in an RNA-based 3' RACE TCR library. Using its own MiXCR run on the 3' RACE reads, TCRdb lists one record per CDR3 protein. The table has over 15,000 distinct CDR3 sequences, about 3.7% seen once. The sample comes from a study of HIV-infected children after antiretroviral therapy interruption. Stated treatment: PENTA 11 planned treatment interruption arm or continuous ART arm.

The sequencing here drew on CD45RA+ CD4+ T cells from PBMCs, taken from a donor given antiretroviral therapy, either interrupted or continuous. Subset reported: naive CD4+ CD45RA+ CD45RO- T cells. The TCR was taken from a child between 2 and 17 years old with HIV. The rearrangement uses TRBV19 and TRBJ2-2; either TRBD1 or TRBD2 may fit D (5 bases each). The CDR3 loop reads CASTERGVVTGELFF. CDR3 sequence (DNA): TGTGCCAGTACCGAGAGAGGGGTTGTCACCGGGGAGCTGTTTTTT.